The rows below give T cell receptor beta chains drawn from one sample of a study of T cells in localized non-small cell lung cancer. Clones were sequenced by immunoSEQ multiplex PCR, and TCRdb holds only the in-frame ones, with some missing. Of roughly 35,000 clones in the sample, approximately 90% were seen once. The source material was peripheral blood, sampled before any cancer treatment. Receptors originate from a female donor older than 55 with stage I lung adenocarcinoma. Both conserved end residues are part of each CDR3. A D gene is named only where the DNA matches it firmly. Not all rows give a size; the values are once, few, many and, for expanded clones, a class.

>TRBJ1-1|-|-|TRBV7-8
CASSSRALGGNTEAFF
TGTGCCAGCAGCTCCCGGGCCCTTGGGGGGAACACTGAAGCTTTCTTT
>TRBJ2-2|once|-|TRBV7-2
CASSPRSWGELFF
TGTGCCAGCAGCCCCCGATCGTGGGGGGAGCTGTTTTTT
>TRBJ1-6|once|TRBD1|TRBV7-9
CASSLDRVGPGGSPLHF
TGTGCCAGCAGCTTGGACAGGGTTGGACCCGGTGGTTCACCCCTCCACTTT
>TRBJ1-1|few|-|TRBV19
CASSIQKDANTEAFF
TGTGCCAGTAGTATACAAAAGGATGCAAACACTGAAGCTTTCTTT
>TRBJ1-1|-|-|TRBV7-2
CASSPTINTEAFF
TGTGCCAGCAGCCCCACAATAAACACTGAAGCTTTCTTT
>TRBJ1-5|-|TRBD1|TRBV27
CASSRDRVGWPQHF
TGTGCCAGCAGCCGGGACAGGGTGGGTTGGCCCCAGCATTTT
>TRBJ1-5|-|TRBD1|TRBV5-1
CASSPGQLLNQPQHF
TGCGCCAGCAGCCCGGGACAGCTACTAAATCAGCCCCAGCATTTT
>TRBJ2-5|few|-|TRBV28
CASKGGPGAWETQYF
TGTGCCAGCAAAGGGGGACCGGGGGCTTGGGAGACCCAGTACTTC
>TRBJ1-2|-|-|TRBV6-1
CASRTPGSNYGYTF
TGTGCCAGCAGGACTCCAGGGTCAAACTATGGCTACACCTTC
>TRBJ1-2|-|TRBD1|TRBV6-5
CASSYTYRGSGDGYTF
TGTGCCAGCAGTTACACATACAGGGGCAGTGGGGATGGCTACACCTTC
>TRBJ1-4|few|-|TRBV28
CASSQLEKLFF
TGTGCCAGCAGCCAACTTGAAAAACTGTTTTTT